This T cell receptor (beta chain) was sequenced for a study of shared clonotypes between healthy human individuals. Study-level findings and limits: Roughly 5.3% of naive CD4 clonotypes were common to a few donors.

For every subset, genomic DNA was evenly distributed across several immunoSEQ plates. For sorted subsets, about 200 ng DNA per replicate equaled around 30,000 T cell genomes. Profiled with immunoSEQ multiplex PCR; TCRdb holds only in-frame clones, not every one. The data hold over 2 million clones, with 85% to 95% observed a single time. Concerning this clone itself: The target antigen is unknown.

The sequence came from a man aged 18 to 30 in good health. Some clones in this sample may be carry-over from other donors' samples. Sequencing used naive CD4+ T cells from PBMCs. Subset: CD45RA+ positively selected.

CDR3 loop: CASSWAPVKGDYGYTF. Here the CDR3 DNA reads TGTGCCAGCAGTTGGGCCCCCGTAAAAGGAGACTATGGCTACACCTTC. This chain links TRBV28 with TRBJ1-2; D unresolved. CDR1 MDHEN and CDR2 SYDVKM come from the germline V gene. Trimming took 4 bases from V and 3 from J, leaving 18 bases between them. The CDR3 has 16 residues.